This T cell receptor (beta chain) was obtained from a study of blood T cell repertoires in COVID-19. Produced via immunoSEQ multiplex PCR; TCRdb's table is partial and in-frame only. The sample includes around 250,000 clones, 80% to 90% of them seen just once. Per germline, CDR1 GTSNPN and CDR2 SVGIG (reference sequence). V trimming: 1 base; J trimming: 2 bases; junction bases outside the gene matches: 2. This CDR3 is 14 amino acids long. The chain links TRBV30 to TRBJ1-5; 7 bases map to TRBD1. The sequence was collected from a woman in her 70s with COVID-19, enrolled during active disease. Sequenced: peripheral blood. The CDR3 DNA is TGTGCCTGGAGTGGGACAGGTGGCAATCAGCCCCAGCATTTT. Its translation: CAWSGTGGNQPQHF. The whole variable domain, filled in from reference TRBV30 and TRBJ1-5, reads SQTIHQWPATLVQPVGSPLSLECTVEGTSNPNLYWYRQAAGRGLQLLFYSVGIGQISSEVPQNLSASRPQDRQFILSSKKLLLSDSGFYLCAWSGTGGNQPQHFGDGTRLSIL.